The T cell receptor (beta chain) described here comes from a study of CD8 T cells in ankylosing spondylitis (dated by TCRdb to about 2017). About the study as a whole: T cell receptor beta repertoires were profiled in healthy donors and ankylosing spondylitis patients so that disease-linked TCR variants could be found. Peripheral blood samples were taken, and synovial fluid was additionally collected from ankylosing spondylitis patients. The full study cohort comprised about 25 ankylosing spondylitis patients and 85 to 120 healthy donors. The study at large found these results: Some motif variants were previously reported in synovial fluid and blood of reactive arthritis patients, suggesting common disease-initiation mechanisms. Blood from ankylosing spondylitis patients appeared to be characterized by a TCR beta motif made up of seven or eight highly homologous amino acid variants. The disease-linked clones had a CD8+ phenotype and were found at relatively low frequencies in peripheral blood. The disease-linked clones were reported to be significantly enriched in matched synovial fluid samples from ankylosing spondylitis patients.

This clonotype occurred many times. The antigen this receptor binds is unknown. Base quality data are lacking; no much larger clone is found one base away. Sequencing was performed on an Illumina HiSeq 2500. TCR beta libraries were prepared by quantitative 5'-RACE with molecular barcodes. Processing in the source paper ran as follows. Disease-linked TCR variants were identified with a new computational method built on a probabilistic model of VDJ rearrangement. Through fastp at Q25 and MiXCR, TCRdb rebuilt clones from the public reads, retaining in-frame beta chains. Every entry covers one CDR3 protein and lists the most common genes and DNA from its rows. It is TCRdb's table, rather than the study itself, that gives the V and J calls and clone size. Within this sample are hundreds of thousands of distinct CDR3 sequences, with 20% of them counted one time only. The ten largest clones take up under 15% of the sample.

V sheds 1 base and J sheds 5 bases, leaving 8 bases between their ends. CDR1 and CDR2 are drawn from the germline V gene (reference sequence): DFQATT, SNEGSKA. Reading from cysteine to phenylalanine, the CDR3 counts 13 amino acids. Only CDR3 DNA is held: 39 bases, read in frame from base 1. The receptor was derived from a male donor with ankylosing spondylitis or in good health (not recorded which). The chain was built from TRBV20-1 and TRBJ2-2, with no confident D gene call. The sequencing sample was made of blood, either unsorted or a sorted T cell fraction (not recorded which). The nucleotides are TGCAGTGCTAGAGCCGACCTAACCGGGGAGCTGTTTTTT. Its translation is CSARADLTGELFF.